This T cell receptor beta chain stems from a study of blood T cell repertoires in COVID-19. Background on the study: The study drew acute and convalescent COVID-19 samples from the United States, Italy and Spain.

In the authors' workflow: Reference gene primer amplification gave estimated nucleated cell counts. The repertoire was sequenced with immunoSEQ multiplex PCR; TCRdb's copy has only in-frame clones and lacks some. For V, J and clone size, that table is used; D and trimming come from the DNA. The table lists some 240,000 clones, 90% of them singletons. The V gene's germline CDR1 is SGHTA and CDR2 FQGNSA. This CDR3 is 16 amino acids long. The ends lost 1 base at V and 4 bases at J; junction bases unmatched: 5. Material: peripheral blood. The chain has TRBV7-2 and TRBJ2-1; 9 positions match TRBD1. This TCR was sampled from a woman aged 55-75 years with COVID-19, enrolled during active disease. This CDR3 reads CASSLDGTGLYNEQFF. CDR3 nucleotides: TGTGCCAGCAGCTTAGACGGGACAGGGCTATACAATGAGCAGTTCTTC.